This T cell receptor beta chain was sequenced in a study of blood T cell repertoires in COVID-19. Membership in each cohort depended on participant-reported clinical history. CDR3 length: 15 amino acids. V was pared by 5 bases and J by 2 bases, with 16 bases between. Germline-derived CDR1 and CDR2 are SGHTA and FQGNSA. Repertoires were generated with immunoSEQ multiplex PCR, while TCRdb's copy carries only in-frame clones and drops some. The sample comprises around 280,000 clones, nearly 90% of which are singletons, and about 1.7% rests with the top ten. V and J are TRBV7-2 and TRBJ2-7; D is possibly TRBD2 (6 bases). This receptor was taken from a woman aged 18-29 years with acute COVID-19. Sample: PBMCs or T cells enriched from blood (not recorded which). The CDR3 loop is CASSLAASVTYEQYF. Here the CDR3 DNA reads TGTGCCAGCAGCCTCGCCGCTAGCGTTACCTACGAGCAGTACTTC.